The clone carrying this TCR beta chain was observed a few times. What it binds is unknown. These data come from a study of human T cells and chemical hapten exposure. J gave up 1 base and V 6 bases, and 17 bases lay outside the gene matches. This CDR3 region has 19 residues. Germline CDR1 reads SGHVS; CDR2 reads FNYEAQ. Time point in this sample: patch test 1, 2 weeks after DPC sensitization. As for treatment: therapeutic diphenylcyclopropenone sensitization with weekly scalp DPC. Individual cDNA molecules had unique molecular identifiers attached to them by the library. How the authors handled the data: TCR counts had a median of about 99,000 per sample and spanned roughly 23,224 to 750,000. TCRdb passed the RACE reads through MiXCR, listing each CDR3 protein once. TCRdb assigned the V and J calls; the authors' analysis was not used. The repertoire holds some 180,000 distinct CDR3 sequences, 20% to 25% seen once, with under 7% in the top ten.

Study-wide results and limits: DPC sensitization left the count of TCRs above 1 in 1000 unchanged.

V usage is TRBV7-6 and J usage is TRBJ2-3; 9 bases align to TRBD1. Specimen: whole blood, collected in connection with sensitization to the hapten diphenylcyclopropenone (DPC). This TCR came from a woman in her fifties or sixties with alopecia areata. Some clones in this sample may be carry-over from other donors' samples. The CDR3 DNA reads as TGTGCCAGCAGTGTGCTCTATACAGGGGGCTCCACGGGCACAGATACGCAGTATTTT. It encodes CASSVLYTGGSTGTDTQYF.